What follows are 24 T cell receptor beta chains derived from one specimen sequenced in a study of blood T cell repertoires in COVID-19 (dated by TCRdb to the early 2020s). Receptor amplification or capture employed the immunoSEQ multiplex PCR assay. This is the immuneACCESS table as TCRdb keeps it, with only in-frame sequences that have V and J called. A part of the clones is gone; compared with another copy, unresolved V genes explain less than half, and the rest is unexplained. The sample table holds around 250,000 clones, of which 70% to 85% were seen once. The ten most abundant clones make up 1.5% to 2% of the sample. Sequencing input: peripheral blood. These TCRs come from a woman older than 75 with acute or convalescent COVID-19.

The rearrangement links TRBV6-5 to TRBJ1-5; tentatively, D is TRBD1 (5 bases). The CDR3 loop spans 13 amino acids. Germline CDR1 MNHEY, CDR2 SVGAGI. Trimming removed 5 bases from V and 10 bases from J, with 15 bases in between. The CDR3 DNA is TGTGCCAGCAGTAGCAGGGAGGGCGAACCCCAGCATTTT. Protein product: CASSSREGEPQHF.

The chain recombines TRBV11-3 with TRBJ2-5; D possibly corresponds to TRBD2 (6 bases). Per germline, CDR1 SGHNT and CDR2 YENEEA. This CDR3 contains 15 residues. V gave up 5 bases and J gave up 5 bases, with 18 bases separating them. The CDR3 DNA reads as TGTGCCAGCAGCCCCAAAAACGGACTATGGGAGACCCAGTACTTC. Amino acids: CASSPKNGLWETQYF. Combining the CDR3 with reference TRBV11-3 and TRBJ2-5 gives the whole variable domain EAGVVQSPRYKIIEKKQPVAFWCNPISGHNTLYWYLQNLGQGPELLIRYENEEAVDDSQLPKDRFSAERLKGVDSTLKIQPAELGDSAVYLCASSPKNGLWETQYFGPGTRLLVL.

J is TRBJ2-1 and V is TRBV27, with TRBD2 as a possible D gene (6 bases). The V and J ends lost 2 bases and 1 base respectively, with 12 bases between them. Germline lookup yields CDR1 MNHEY and CDR2 SMNVEV (reference sequence). The CDR3 totals 16 residues. The CDR3 here is CASSLTTRRSYNEQFF. DNA for the CDR3: TGTGCCAGCAGTTTAACGACTAGGCGATCCTACAATGAGCAGTTCTTC.

This clone was seen once. V is TRBV6-1 and J is TRBJ2-1, with TRBD1 as a possible D gene (6 bases). Germline V gene data show CDR1 as MNHNS and CDR2 as SASEGT. The CDR3 contains 16 residues. With 4 bases removed from V and 8 bases from J, the gap between germline ends came to 21 bases. CDR3 sequence: CASSGVDRSPDDEQFF. In nucleotides, the CDR3 is TGTGCCAGCAGTGGCGTAGACAGGTCCCCGGACGATGAGCAGTTCTTC.

The chain recombines TRBV7-2 with TRBJ1-6, with 7 bases that match TRBD1. The CDR3 length is 15 residues. V shed 6 bases and J 5 bases; nucleotides not matched to a gene: 7. Germline V lookup: CDR1 SGHTA, CDR2 FQGNSA. The CDR3 DNA follows: TGTGCCAGCAGACCTCCGGGACAGAATAATTCACCCCTCCACTTT. Its protein is CASRPPGQNNSPLHF.

The chain has TRBV19 and TRBJ2-5, with 9 bases matching TRBD2. V lost 1 base, J lost 5 bases, and 2 bases stayed unmatched. Germline assignment: CDR1 LNHDA and CDR2 SQIVND (reference sequence). CDR3 length: 14 residues. The CDR3 reads CASSIASGKETQYF. DNA of the CDR3: TGTGCCAGTAGTATAGCTAGCGGGAAGGAGACCCAGTACTTC.

The rearrangement links TRBV7-2 to TRBJ2-2, with 7 bases fitting TRBD2. CDR3 length equals 18 residues. V lost 1 base to trimming and J lost 5 bases; unmatched junction nucleotides: 13. CDR1 SGHTA and CDR2 FQGNSA come from the germline V gene. The chain's CDR3 is CASSLEGFGGGGTGELFF. CDR3 DNA sequence: TGTGCCAGCAGCTTAGAGGGGTTTGGCGGGGGTGGAACCGGGGAGCTGTTTTTT.

This sequence joins TRBV7-2 and TRBJ2-6; D is possibly TRBD2 (6 bases). The germline V gene encodes CDR1 SGHTA and CDR2 FQGNSA. The V end lost 6 bases, the J end lost 0 bases, and 9 bases lay between the germline ends. The CDR3 totals 15 residues. This CDR3 reads CASSPGLSGANVLTF. The CDR3 DNA sequence: TGTGCCAGCAGTCCGGGACTCTCTGGGGCCAACGTCCTGACTTTC.

This clone was observed a handful of times. J is TRBJ1-1 and V is TRBV5-1; tentatively, D is TRBD1 (6 bases). The CDR3 is 15 amino acids. Trimming shortened V by 3 bases and J by 0 bases, and 12 bases separated the two germline ends. The germline CDR1 and CDR2 sequences are SGHRS and YFSETQ. CDR3 loop: CASSSGATLNTEAFF. The CDR3 DNA follows: TGCGCCAGCAGCTCAGGGGCTACTCTGAACACTGAAGCTTTCTTT. Full variable domain (missing parts from reference TRBV5-1 and TRBJ1-1): KAGVTQTPRYLIKTRGQQVTLSCSPISGHRSVSWYQQTPGQGLQFLFEYFSETQRNKGNFPGRFSGRQFSNSRSEMNVSTLELGDSALYLCASSSGATLNTEAFFGQGTRLTVV.

This clone has just one count. The chain employs TRBV7-3 and TRBJ2-3, with 8 bases aligning to TRBD1. With V trimmed by 3 bases and J by 2 bases, 4 bases remained unmatched. This CDR3 has 15 amino acids. Germline CDR1 SGHTA, CDR2 FQGTGA. The CDR3, as DNA: TGTGCCAGCAGCTTGGCGACAGGGGTCACAGATACGCAGTATTTT. It is translated as CASSLATGVTDTQYF. The entire variable domain, with the rest obtained from reference TRBV7-3 and TRBJ2-3, is as follows: GAGVSQTPSNKVTEKGKYVELRCDPISGHTALYWYRQSLGQGPEFLIYFQGTGAADDSGLPNDRFFAVRPEGSVSTLKIQRTERGDSAVYLCASSLATGVTDTQYFGPGTRLTVL.

The chain combines TRBV3-1 (or the pseudogene TRBV3-2) with TRBJ2-7, with D tentatively TRBD1 (8 bases). V lost 7 bases and J lost 3, with 25 bases in between. Germline assignment: CDR1 LGHDT and CDR2 YNNKEL (reference sequence). The CDR3 has 17 residues. CDR3 DNA: TGTGCCAGCACCAGGGGGCCCCTAGCGGCGAGGGGCTACGAGCAGTACTTC. It specifies CASTRGPLAARGYEQYF.

This clone was detected only once. V usage is TRBV15 and J usage is TRBJ2-3, with no clear D. The CDR3 totals 14 residues. The germline gives CDR1 LNHNV, CDR2 YYDKDF (reference sequence). The ends were cut back, 4 bases at V and 1 base at J, with 9 bases in the middle. CDR3 in DNA: TGTGCCACCAGCAACTCGAGAGGCACAGATACGCAGTATTTT. It translates to CATSNSRGTDTQYF.

There are a few counts of this clone. The chain recombines TRBV7-2 with TRBJ2-7; 12 bases line up with TRBD2. Losses at the gene ends were 5 bases for V and 4 bases for J; bases not matched to a gene: 6. There are 15 residues in the CDR3. Germline lookup yields CDR1 SGHTA and CDR2 FQGNSA. The CDR3 DNA reads as TGTGCCAGCAGCGGACTAGCGGGGAAGGGGTACGAGCAGTACTTC. It translates to CASSGLAGKGYEQYF.

The chain has TRBV4-2 and TRBJ1-2, with D maybe TRBD1 (6 bases). Germline V gives CDR1 LGHNA, CDR2 YNFKEQ. The CDR3 totals 15 residues. V lost 1 base, J lost 0 bases, and 9 bases lay in between. CDR3 nucleotide sequence: TGTGCCAGCAGCCAAGGGGACACCACTAACTATGGCTACACCTTC. Its protein is CASSQGDTTNYGYTF.

The rearrangement links TRBV7-2 to TRBJ2-3; a possible D gene is TRBD1 (5 bases). V was clipped by 5 bases and J by 3 bases, with 15 bases between them. Germline values: CDR1 SGHTA, CDR2 FQGNSA. This CDR3 spans 15 amino acids. The CDR3 sequence is CASSPILPGTDTQYF. CDR3 bases: TGTGCCAGCAGCCCGATATTACCAGGGACAGATACGCAGTATTTT.

The CDR3: CASSLATVYNEQFF. DNA of the CDR3: TGTGCCAGCAGCTTAGCGACAGTTTACAATGAGCAGTTCTTC. V gene TRBV7-2 combines with J gene TRBJ2-1; possibly TRBD1 for D (5 bases). This CDR3 region has 14 residues. The V gene's germline CDR1 is SGHTA and CDR2 FQGNSA. Trimming took 0 bases from V and 4 from J, leaving 7 bases between them.

This chain joins TRBV7-7 and TRBJ2-5; TRBD2 matches 11 bases. Germline-derived CDR1 and CDR2 are SSHAT and FNYEAQ (reference sequence). Germline trimming cut 6 bases from V and 0 bases from J; bases unmatched to any gene: 12. The CDR3 length is 18 residues. The CDR3 spells CASSLGSRTSGYQETQYF. The CDR3 nucleotides read TGTGCCAGCAGTCTTGGGTCCAGGACTAGCGGGTACCAAGAGACCCAGTACTTC.

CDR3 DNA: TGTGCCAGCTCAACCAATCGGGGGGACCTTCTCCTAGCTTTCTTT. This translates into CASSTNRGDLLLAFF. This chain links TRBV18 with TRBJ1-1; D is perhaps TRBD1 (5 bases). The germline V gene has CDR1 KGHSH and CDR2 LQKENI. The V end lost 5 bases, the J end lost 10 bases, and 23 bases lay between the germline ends. The CDR3 is 15 amino acids. The variable domain in full, completed from reference TRBV18 and TRBJ1-1, reads NAGVMQNPRHLVRRRGQEARLRCSPMKGHSHVYWYRQLPEEGLKFMVYLQKENIIDESGMPKERFSAEFPKEGPSILRIQQVVRGDSAAYFCASSTNRGDLLLAFFGQGTRLTVV.

The rearrangement uses TRBV28 and TRBJ2-1; tentatively, D is TRBD2 (6 bases). Per the germline V gene, CDR1 is MDHEN and CDR2 is SYDVKM. Trimming cost V 8 bases and J 0 bases, with 17 bases left between them. The CDR3 runs to 16 residues. The CDR3 bases are TGTGCCAGCGCGGCGGGGCCTTTGAGCTCCTACAATGAGCAGTTCTTC. The encoded protein is CASAAGPLSSYNEQFF.

The chain joins TRBV5-1 to TRBJ2-1, with unresolved D. Trimming stripped 4 bases from V and 4 bases from J, with 15 bases between. The CDR3 sequence is 15 residues long. Germline V lookup: CDR1 SGHRS, CDR2 YFSETQ. CDR3 nucleotide sequence: TGCGCCAGCAGCCCATCAAAGGCGGTGTACAATGAGCAGTTCTTC. This sequence encodes CASSPSKAVYNEQFF. Combining the CDR3 with reference TRBV5-1 and TRBJ2-1 gives the whole variable domain KAGVTQTPRYLIKTRGQQVTLSCSPISGHRSVSWYQQTPGQGLQFLFEYFSETQRNKGNFPGRFSGRQFSNSRSEMNVSTLELGDSALYLCASSPSKAVYNEQFFGPGTRLTVL.

This chain joins TRBV5-1 and TRBJ2-7; 12 bases agree with TRBD1. Losses at the gene ends were 0 bases for V and 0 bases for J; bases not matched to a gene: 4. The CDR3 totals 17 residues. The germline V gene encodes CDR1 SGHRS and CDR2 YFSETQ. The CDR3 loop is CASSLVGQGASSYEQYF. CDR3 bases: TGCGCCAGCAGCTTGGTGGGACAGGGGGCGAGCTCCTACGAGCAGTACTTC.

The rearrangement joins TRBV4-1 to TRBJ2-3; 11 bases agree with TRBD2. The CDR3 has 16 amino acids. Unmatched junction bases numbered 5, after V lost 4 bases and J lost 2 bases. Germline V gene lookup returns CDR1 MGHRA and CDR2 YSYEKL. CDR3 sequence reads: CASSRLGLADTDTQYF. CDR3 DNA: TGCGCCAGCAGCCGACTGGGACTAGCGGACACAGATACGCAGTATTTT.

This CDR3 reads CASSLGMAGRETQYF. For the CDR3, the DNA is TGTGCCAGTAGTTTAGGGATGGCAGGCCGAGAGACCCAGTACTTC. The chain joins TRBV19 to TRBJ2-5; D is unclear. V lost 5 bases to trimming and J lost 4 bases, with 17 bases between them. CDR1 and CDR2 from the germline V gene are LNHDA and SQIVND (reference sequence). This CDR3 region has 15 residues. Filled out from reference TRBV19 and TRBJ2-5, the complete variable domain reads DGGITQSPKYLFRKEGQNVTLSCEQNLNHDAMYWYRQDPGQGLRLIYYSQIVNDFQKGDIAEGYSVSREKKESFPLTVTSAQKNPTAFYLCASSLGMAGRETQYFGPGTRLLVL.

This clone appeared a single time. The sample has other DNA sequences that encode this CDR3 too. The V and J genes are TRBV6-2 or TRBV6-3 and TRBJ2-2; 13 bases map to TRBD2. CDR3 length: 16 residues. J gave up 6 bases and V 6 bases, and 7 bases lay outside the gene matches. Germline CDR1 MNHEY, CDR2 SVGEGT. This CDR3 reads CASSQRTSGSPGELFF. The CDR3 nucleotides read TGTGCCAGCAGCCAGCGGACTAGCGGGAGTCCCGGGGAGCTGTTTTTT.